These 2 T cell receptor beta chains were sequenced from one sample in a study of blood T cell repertoires in COVID-19. TCRdb's table, derived via immunoSEQ multiplex PCR, lists solely in-frame clones and lacks some. The table has about 77,000 clones, 80% seen once. What was sequenced was peripheral blood. These receptors were collected from a woman in her 70s with acute or convalescent COVID-19.

The genes are TRBV5-5 and TRBJ2-7; D ambiguous. Trimming pared 2 bases from V and 5 bases from J, leaving 8 bases between. Germline V gene sequence: CDR1 SGHKS, CDR2 YYEKEE (reference sequence). There are 12 residues in the CDR3. The CDR3 nucleotides are TGTGCCAGCAGCTTAGCCATCCACGAGCAGTACTTC. Residues: CASSLAIHEQYF.

This chain joins TRBV10-3 and TRBJ1-3; D is perhaps TRBD1 (5 bases). This CDR3 has 15 amino acids. Germline CDR1 reads ENHRY; CDR2 reads SYGVKD. Trimming cost V 0 bases and J 2 bases, with 8 bases left between them. Here the CDR3 DNA reads TGTGCCATCAGTGAGTCGGCGGGGGCTGGAAACACCATATATTTT. Amino acid sequence: CAISESAGAGNTIYF.